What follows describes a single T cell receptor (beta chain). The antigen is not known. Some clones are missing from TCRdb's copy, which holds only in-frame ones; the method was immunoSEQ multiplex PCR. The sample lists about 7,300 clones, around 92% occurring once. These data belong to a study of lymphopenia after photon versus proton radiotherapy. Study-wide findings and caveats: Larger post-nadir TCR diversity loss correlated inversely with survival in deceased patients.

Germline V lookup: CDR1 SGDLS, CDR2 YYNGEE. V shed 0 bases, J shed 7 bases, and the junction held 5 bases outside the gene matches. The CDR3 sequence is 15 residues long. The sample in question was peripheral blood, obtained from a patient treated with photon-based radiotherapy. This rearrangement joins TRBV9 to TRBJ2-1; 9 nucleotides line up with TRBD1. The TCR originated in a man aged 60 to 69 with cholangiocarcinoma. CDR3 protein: CASSVGDRDGNEQFF. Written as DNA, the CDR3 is TGTGCCAGCAGCGTAGGGGACAGGGATGGGAATGAGCAGTTCTTC.